The entry that follows covers one T cell receptor (beta chain) sequence. The antigen is not known. This entry belongs to a study of OX40 agonist ivuxolimab in advanced cancers. At the level of the study: In this trial design, patients received ivuxolimab intravenously at 0.01 to 10 mg/kg every 2 weeks. The group had a mean age of around 60 years, ranged from about 20 to 79, and was around 82% male.

Points from the study as a whole: Expanded clones were, on average, more numerous among CD8+ T cells than CD4+.

Germline V lookup: CDR1 SGHNT, CDR2 YYREEE (reference sequence). The length of the CDR3 is 17 residues. With 9 bases clipped from V and 7 bases from J, the junction kept 15 bases outside the gene matches. Assay used: immunoSEQ multiplex PCR; TCRdb lists only in-frame clones, some missing. Here the sample spans around 50,000 clones, 80% to 90% being singletons. The sequencing used CD4+ or CD8+ T cells sorted from blood, collected in a trial of the OX40 agonist ivuxolimab. The chain is built from TRBV5-4 and TRBJ2-5; 16 bases fit TRBD2. The sequence derives from an adult with an advanced solid tumor such as melanoma, head and neck, liver or kidney cancer. The CDR3 sequence: CATSPEGLAGGVGTQYF. CDR3 sequence (DNA): TGTGCCACCTCCCCTGAGGGACTAGCGGGGGGGGTCGGGACCCAGTACTTC.